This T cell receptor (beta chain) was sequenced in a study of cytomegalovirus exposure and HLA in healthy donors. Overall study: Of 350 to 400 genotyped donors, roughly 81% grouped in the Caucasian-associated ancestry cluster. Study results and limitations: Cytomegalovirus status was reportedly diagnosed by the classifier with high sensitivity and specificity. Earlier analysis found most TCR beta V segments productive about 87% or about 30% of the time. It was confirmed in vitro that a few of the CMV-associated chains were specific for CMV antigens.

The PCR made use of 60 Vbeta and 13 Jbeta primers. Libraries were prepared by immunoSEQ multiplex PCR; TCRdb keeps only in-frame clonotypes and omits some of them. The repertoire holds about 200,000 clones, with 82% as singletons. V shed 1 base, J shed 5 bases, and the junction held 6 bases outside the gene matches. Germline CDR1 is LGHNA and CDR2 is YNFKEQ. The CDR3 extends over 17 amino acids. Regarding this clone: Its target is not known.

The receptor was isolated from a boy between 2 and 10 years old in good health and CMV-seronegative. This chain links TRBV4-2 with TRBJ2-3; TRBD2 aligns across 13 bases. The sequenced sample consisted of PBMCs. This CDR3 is CASSQGTSGGAVDTQYF. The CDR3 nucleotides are TGTGCCAGCAGCCAAGGTACTAGCGGGGGGGCCGTAGATACGCAGTATTTT.